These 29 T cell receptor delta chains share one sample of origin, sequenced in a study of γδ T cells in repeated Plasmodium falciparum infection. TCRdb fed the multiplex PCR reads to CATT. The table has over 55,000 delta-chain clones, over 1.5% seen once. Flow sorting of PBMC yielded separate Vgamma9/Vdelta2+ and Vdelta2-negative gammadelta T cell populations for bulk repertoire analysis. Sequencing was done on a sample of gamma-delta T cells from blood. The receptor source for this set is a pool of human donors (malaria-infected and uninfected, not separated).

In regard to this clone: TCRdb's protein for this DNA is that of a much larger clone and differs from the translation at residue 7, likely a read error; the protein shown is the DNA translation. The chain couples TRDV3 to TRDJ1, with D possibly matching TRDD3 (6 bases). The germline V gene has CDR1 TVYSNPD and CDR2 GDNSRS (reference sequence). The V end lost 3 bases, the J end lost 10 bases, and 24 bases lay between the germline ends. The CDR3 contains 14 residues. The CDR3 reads CAFLRRTGTGGLIF. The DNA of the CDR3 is TGTGCCTTCCTAAGGAGGACTGGGACGGGGGGACTCATCTTT.

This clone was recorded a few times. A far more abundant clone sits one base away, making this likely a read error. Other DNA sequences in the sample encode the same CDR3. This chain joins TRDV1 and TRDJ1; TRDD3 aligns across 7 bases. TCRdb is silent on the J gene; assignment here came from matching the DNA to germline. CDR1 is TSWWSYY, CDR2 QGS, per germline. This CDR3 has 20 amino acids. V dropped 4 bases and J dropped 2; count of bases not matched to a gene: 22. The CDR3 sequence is CALGAIPGDLKGRKTDKLIF. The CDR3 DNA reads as TGTGCTCTTGGGGCAATACCGGGGGATCTAAAAGGGCGTAAGACCGATAAACTCATCTTT.

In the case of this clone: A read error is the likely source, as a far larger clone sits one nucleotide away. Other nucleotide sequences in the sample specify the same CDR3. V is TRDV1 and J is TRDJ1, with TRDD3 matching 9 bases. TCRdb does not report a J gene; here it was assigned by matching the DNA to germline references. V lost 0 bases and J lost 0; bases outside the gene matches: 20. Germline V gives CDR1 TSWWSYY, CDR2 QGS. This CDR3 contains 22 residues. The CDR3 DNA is TGTGCTCTTGGGGAACTAAGCTACAACGTCTTACTGGGGGACGCTTACACCGATAAACTCATCTTT. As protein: CALGELSYNVLLGDAYTDKLIF.

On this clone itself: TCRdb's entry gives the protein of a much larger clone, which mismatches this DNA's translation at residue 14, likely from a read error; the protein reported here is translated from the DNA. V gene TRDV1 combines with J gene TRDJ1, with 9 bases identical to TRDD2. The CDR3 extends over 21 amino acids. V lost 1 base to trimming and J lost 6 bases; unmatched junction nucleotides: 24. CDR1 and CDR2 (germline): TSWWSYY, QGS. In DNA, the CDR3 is TGTGCTCTTGGGGAACCCTCCTTCCTACTACGTTACTGGAGGATACTCAATAAACTCATCTTT. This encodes CALGEPSFLLRYWRILNKLIF.

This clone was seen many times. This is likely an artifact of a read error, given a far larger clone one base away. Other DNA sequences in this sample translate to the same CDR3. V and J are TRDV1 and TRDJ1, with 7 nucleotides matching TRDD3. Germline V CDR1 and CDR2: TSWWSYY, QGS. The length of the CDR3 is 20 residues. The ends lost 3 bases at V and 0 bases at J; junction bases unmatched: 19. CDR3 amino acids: CALGDPSWGQPRGYTDKLIF. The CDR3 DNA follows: TGTGCTCTTGGGGACCCAAGCTGGGGGCAACCCCGGGGATACACCGATAAACTCATCTTT.

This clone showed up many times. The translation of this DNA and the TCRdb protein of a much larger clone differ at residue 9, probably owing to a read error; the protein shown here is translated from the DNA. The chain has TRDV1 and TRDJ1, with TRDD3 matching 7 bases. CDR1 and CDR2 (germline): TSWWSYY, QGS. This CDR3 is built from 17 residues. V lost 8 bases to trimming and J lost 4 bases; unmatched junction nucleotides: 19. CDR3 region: CALWALFSLGGHDKLIF. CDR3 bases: TGTGCTCTTTGGGCCCTCTTCTCTCTTGGGGGACACGATAAACTCATCTTT.

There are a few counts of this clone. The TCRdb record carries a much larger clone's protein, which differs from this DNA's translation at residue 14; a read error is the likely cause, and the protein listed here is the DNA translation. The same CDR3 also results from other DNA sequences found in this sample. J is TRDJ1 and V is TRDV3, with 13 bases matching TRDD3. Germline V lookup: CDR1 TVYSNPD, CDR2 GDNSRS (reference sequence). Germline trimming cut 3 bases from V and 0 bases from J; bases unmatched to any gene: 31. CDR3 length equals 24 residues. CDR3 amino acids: CALPMSPSTGGYAHPKTYTDKLIF. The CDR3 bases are TGTGCCTTACCGATGTCCCCCTCAACTGGGGGATACGCGCATCCAAAAACGTACACCGATAAACTCATCTTT.

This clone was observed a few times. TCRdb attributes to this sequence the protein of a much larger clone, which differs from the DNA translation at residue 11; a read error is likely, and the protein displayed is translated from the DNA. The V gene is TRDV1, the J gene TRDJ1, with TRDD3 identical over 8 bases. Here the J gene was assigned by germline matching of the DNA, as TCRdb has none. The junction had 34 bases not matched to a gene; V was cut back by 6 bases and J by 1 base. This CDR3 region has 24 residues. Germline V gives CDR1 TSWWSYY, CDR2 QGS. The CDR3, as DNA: TGTGCTCTTGGCCGATCAAAGATTCCTGCCTCCCTTCGGGGGATAGGAGGGGGCACCGATAAACTCATCTTT. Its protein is CALGRSKIPASLRGIGGGTDKLIF.

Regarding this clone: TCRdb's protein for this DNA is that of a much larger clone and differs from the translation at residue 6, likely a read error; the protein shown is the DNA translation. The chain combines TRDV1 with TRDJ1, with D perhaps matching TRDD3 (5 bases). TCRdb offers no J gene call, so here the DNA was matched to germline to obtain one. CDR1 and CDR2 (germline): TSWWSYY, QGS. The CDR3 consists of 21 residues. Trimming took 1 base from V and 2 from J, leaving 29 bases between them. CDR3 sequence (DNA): TGTGCTCTTGGGGAACATCCCCAGAAGCGGGATTATGCCCTTTCTACCGATAAACTCATCTTT. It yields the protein CALGEHPQKRDYALSTDKLIF.

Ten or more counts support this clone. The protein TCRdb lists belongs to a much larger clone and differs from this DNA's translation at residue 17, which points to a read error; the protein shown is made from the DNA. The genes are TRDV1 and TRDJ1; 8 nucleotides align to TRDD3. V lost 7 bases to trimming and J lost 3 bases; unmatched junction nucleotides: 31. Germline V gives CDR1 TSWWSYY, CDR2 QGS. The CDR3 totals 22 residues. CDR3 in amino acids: CALEAPPSHTGGRQLYADKLIF. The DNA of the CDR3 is TGTGCTCTTGAGGCCCCGCCGTCCCATACTGGGGGCCGACAACTGTACGCCGATAAACTCATCTTT.

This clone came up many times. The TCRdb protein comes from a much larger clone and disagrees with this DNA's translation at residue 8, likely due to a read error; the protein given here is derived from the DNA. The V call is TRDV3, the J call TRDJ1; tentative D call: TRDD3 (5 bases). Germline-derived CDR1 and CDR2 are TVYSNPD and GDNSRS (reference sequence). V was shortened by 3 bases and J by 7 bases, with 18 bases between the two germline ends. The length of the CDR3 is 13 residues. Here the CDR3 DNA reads TGTGCCTTCGTACCCTGGGAAGCGGGTAAACTCATCTTT. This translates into CAFVPWEAGKLIF.

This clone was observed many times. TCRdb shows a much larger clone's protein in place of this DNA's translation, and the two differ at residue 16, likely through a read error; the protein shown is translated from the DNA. CDR3 region: CACDTVRGTQLYTDKFIF. CDR3 DNA: TGTGCCTGTGACACCGTCCGGGGGACCCAATTGTACACCGATAAATTCATCTTT. V and J are TRDV2 and TRDJ1, with D possibly matching TRDD3 (6 bases). The CDR3 extends over 18 amino acids. Germline lookup yields CDR1 GEAIGNYY and CDR2 EKD.

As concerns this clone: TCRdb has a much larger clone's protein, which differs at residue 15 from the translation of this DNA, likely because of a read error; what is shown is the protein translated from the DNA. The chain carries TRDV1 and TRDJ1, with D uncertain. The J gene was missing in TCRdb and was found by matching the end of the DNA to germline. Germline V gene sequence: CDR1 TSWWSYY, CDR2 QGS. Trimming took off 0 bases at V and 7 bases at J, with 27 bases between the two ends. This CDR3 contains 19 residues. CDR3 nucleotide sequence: TGTGCTCTTGGGGAACTAGGCTTTCTACGAACCCCTGGTATGGGTAAACTCATCTTT. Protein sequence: CALGELGFLRTPGMGKLIF.

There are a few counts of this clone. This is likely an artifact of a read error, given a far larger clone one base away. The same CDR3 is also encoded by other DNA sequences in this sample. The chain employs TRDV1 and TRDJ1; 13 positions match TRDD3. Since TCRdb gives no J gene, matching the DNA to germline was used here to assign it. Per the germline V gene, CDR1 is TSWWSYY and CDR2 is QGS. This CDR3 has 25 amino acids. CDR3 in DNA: TGTGCCCTTGGGGAACTGGGCCCCTGGGGGTACCCGCTTACTACTGGGGGATACGAGACCGATAAACTCATCTTT. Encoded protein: CALGELGPWGYPLTTGGYETDKLIF.

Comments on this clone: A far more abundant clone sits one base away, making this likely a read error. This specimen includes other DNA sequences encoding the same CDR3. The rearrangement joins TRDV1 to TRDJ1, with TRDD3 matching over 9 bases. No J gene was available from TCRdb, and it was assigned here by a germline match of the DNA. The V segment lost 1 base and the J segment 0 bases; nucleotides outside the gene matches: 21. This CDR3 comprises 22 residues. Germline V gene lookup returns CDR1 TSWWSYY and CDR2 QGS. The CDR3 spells CALGEPMGHPTGGRLYTDKLIF. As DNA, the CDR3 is TGTGCTCTTGGGGAACCTATGGGCCATCCCACTGGGGGACGTCTGTACACCGATAAACTCATCTTT.

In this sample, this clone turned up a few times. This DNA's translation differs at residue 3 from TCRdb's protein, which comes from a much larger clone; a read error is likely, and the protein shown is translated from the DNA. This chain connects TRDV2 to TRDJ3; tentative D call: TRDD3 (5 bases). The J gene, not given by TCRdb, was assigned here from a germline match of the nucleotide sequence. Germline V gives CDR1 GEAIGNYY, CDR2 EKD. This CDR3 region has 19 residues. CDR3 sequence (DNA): TGTGCCCGTGACACCGCGGGGGGCCCAAGCTCCTGGGACACCCGACAGATGTTTTTC. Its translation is CARDTAGGPSSWDTRQMFF.

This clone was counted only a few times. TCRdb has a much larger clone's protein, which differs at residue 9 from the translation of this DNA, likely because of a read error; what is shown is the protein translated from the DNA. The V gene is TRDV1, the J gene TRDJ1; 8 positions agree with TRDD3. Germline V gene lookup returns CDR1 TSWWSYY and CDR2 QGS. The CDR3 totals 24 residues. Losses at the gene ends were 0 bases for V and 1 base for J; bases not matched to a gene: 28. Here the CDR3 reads CALGELRVSTWAGWGYRLTDKLIF. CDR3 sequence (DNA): TGTGCTCTTGGGGAACTTAGAGTCTCCACCTGGGCAGGATGGGGATACAGGCTCACCGATAAACTCATCTTT.

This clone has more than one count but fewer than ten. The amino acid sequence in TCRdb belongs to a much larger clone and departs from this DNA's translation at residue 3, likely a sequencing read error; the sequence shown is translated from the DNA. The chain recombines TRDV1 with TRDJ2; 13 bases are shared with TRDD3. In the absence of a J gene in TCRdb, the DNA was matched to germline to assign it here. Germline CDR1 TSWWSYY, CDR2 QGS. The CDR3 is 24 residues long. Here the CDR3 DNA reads TGTGCTCCTGGGAAGCCCCATTCCTACTGGGGTACTGGGGGATACGGAAACAAGGCAGCACAACTCTTCTTT. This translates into CAPGKPHSYWGTGGYGNKAAQLFF.

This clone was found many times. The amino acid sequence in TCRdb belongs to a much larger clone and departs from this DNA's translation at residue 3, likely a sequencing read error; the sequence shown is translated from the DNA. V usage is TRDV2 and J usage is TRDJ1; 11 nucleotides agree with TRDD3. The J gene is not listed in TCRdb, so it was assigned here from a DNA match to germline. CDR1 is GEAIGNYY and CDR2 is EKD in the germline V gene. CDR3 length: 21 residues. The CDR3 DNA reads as TGTGCCCGTGACACCGCGGAGAAGGTGGGGGATACGCGTCTGTACACCGATAAACTCATCTTT. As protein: CARDTAEKVGDTRLYTDKLIF.

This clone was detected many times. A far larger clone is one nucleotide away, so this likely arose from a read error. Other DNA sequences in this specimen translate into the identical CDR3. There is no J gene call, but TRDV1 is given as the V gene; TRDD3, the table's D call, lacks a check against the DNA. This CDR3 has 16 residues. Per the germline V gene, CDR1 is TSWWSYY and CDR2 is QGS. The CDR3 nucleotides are TGTGCCCTTGCACACTGGGGGCCTCATGACCCCGATAAACTAATCTTT. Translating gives CALAHWGPHDPDKLIF.

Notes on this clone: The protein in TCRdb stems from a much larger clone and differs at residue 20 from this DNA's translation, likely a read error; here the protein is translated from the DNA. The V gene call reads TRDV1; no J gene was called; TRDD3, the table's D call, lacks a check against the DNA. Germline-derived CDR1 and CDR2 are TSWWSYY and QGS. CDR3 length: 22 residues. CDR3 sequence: CALGELISRTGGSPWDTRQVFF. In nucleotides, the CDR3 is TGTGCTCTTGGGGAACTGATTTCCAGGACTGGGGGGAGCCCCTGGGACACCCGACAGGTGTTTTTC.

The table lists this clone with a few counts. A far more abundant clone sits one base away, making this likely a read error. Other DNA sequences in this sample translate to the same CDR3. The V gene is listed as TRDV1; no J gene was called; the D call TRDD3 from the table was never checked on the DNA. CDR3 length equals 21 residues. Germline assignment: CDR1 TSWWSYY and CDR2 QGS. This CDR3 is CALGEAWVTLPGWGFTDKLIF. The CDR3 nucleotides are TGTGCTCTTGGAGAAGCGTGGGTGACCCTACCCGGCTGGGGATTCACCGATAAGCTCATCTTT.

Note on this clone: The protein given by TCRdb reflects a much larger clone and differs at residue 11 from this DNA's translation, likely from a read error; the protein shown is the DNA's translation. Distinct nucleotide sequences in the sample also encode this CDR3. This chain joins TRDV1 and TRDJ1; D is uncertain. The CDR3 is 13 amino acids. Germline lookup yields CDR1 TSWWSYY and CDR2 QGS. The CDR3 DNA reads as TGTGCTCTTGGGGAAGTAATTCACGATAAACCCATCTTT. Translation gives CALGEVIHDKPIF.

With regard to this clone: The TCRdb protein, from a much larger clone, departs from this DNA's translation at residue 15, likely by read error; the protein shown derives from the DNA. The CDR3 sequence is CALGVQPSHTLWGISVDKLTF. The CDR3 DNA reads as TGTGCTCTTGGGGTACAGCCTTCCCACACCTTATGGGGGATAAGTGTAGATAAACTCACCTTT. V gene assignment gives TRDV1, but the J gene was left uncalled; whether TRDD3, the table's D call, matches the DNA was not checked. Germline V gives CDR1 TSWWSYY, CDR2 QGS. The CDR3 covers 21 residues.

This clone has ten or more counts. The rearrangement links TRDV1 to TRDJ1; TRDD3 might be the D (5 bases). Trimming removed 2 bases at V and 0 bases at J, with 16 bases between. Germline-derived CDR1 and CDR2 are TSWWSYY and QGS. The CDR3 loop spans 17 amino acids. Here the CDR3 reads CALGEDFGGPYTDKLIF. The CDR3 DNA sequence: TGTGCTCTTGGGGAAGACTTCGGGGGGCCCTACACCGATAAACTCATCTTT.

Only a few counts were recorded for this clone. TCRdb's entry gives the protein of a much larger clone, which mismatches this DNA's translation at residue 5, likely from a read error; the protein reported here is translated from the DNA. The chain's CDR3 is CALGGRPISHTLPYWGILYWYTDKLIF. The CDR3 nucleotides are TGTGCTCTTGGGGGGCGCCCTATTTCCCACACCCTACCATACTGGGGGATACTCTACTGGTACACCGATAAACTCATCTTT. The rearrangement uses TRDV1 and TRDJ1; the match to TRDD3 covers 12 bases. The J gene was not available in TCRdb and was assigned here by matching the DNA to germline segments. CDR3 length: 27 amino acids. V trimming: 4 bases; J trimming: 0 bases; junction bases outside the gene matches: 36. Germline CDR1 and CDR2: TSWWSYY and QGS.

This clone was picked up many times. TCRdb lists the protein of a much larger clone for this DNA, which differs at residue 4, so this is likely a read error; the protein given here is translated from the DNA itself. Here the CDR3 reads CARGTPTGGYKLIF. The DNA for the CDR3 is TGTGCCCGTGGCACCCCGACTGGGGGATATAAACTCATCTTT. The chain combines TRDV2 with TRDJ1; 10 nucleotides match TRDD3. Germline-derived CDR1 and CDR2 are GEAIGNYY and EKD. V lost 9 bases to trimming and J lost 6 bases; unmatched junction nucleotides: 12. The CDR3 sequence is 14 residues long.

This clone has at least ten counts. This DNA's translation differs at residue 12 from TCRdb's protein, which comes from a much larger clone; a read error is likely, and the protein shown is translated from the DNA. CDR3 sequence (DNA): TGTGCAACCCTTATCCGGGTAGCCGATAAACTCACCTTT. This gives the protein CATLIRVADKLTF. The V and J genes are TRAV14/DV4 and TRDJ1; unclear D gene. The V gene's germline CDR1 is TSDPSYG and CDR2 QGSYDQQN (reference sequence). The CDR3 totals 13 residues.

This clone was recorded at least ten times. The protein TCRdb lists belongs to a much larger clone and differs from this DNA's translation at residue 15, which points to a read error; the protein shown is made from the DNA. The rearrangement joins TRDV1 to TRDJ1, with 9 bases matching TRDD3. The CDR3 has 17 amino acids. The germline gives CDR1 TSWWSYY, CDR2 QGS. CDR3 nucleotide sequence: TGTGCTCTTGGGGAGAAGTACTGGGGGAAGTACACCGATAAACCCATCTTT. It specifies CALGEKYWGKYTDKPIF.